Listed here is a single TCR beta chain. This clone was counted between two and nine times. The target of this receptor is not known. No base quality values were provided; no much bigger clone lies one nucleotide off. The study tested focal radiation therapy combined with CTLA-4 blockade (ipilimumab) in patients with chemo-refractory metastatic non-small-cell lung cancer. Library preparation used the immunoSEQ multiplex PCR assay. The source is immuneACCESS, and TCRdb retained only in-frame sequences with V and J called. Part of the clones is not carried over; for the studies checked, unresolved V genes explain less than half of this, and the remainder is unexplained. This sample has 45,000 or so clones in its table, and more than 70% of those were observed once. 8.3% of the sample is held by the ten biggest clonotypes. The CDR3 runs 14 amino acids, cysteine and valine included. The DNA shown is the 42-base CDR3, in frame from base 1.

The entry originates in a study of radiotherapy plus CTLA-4 blockade in lung cancer listed by TCRdb under 2018. Study-wide context: Among the enrolled patients, about 19% had an objective response, and 31% reached disease control. On the study overall, not on this receptor specifically: The strongest predictors of response were reported to be early dynamic shifts in blood T cell clones along with a rise in serum interferon-beta following radiation. After treatment with radiotherapy and ipilimumab, TCR clones that originated in tumors expanded in peripheral blood.

This specimen consisted of peripheral blood, obtained from a patient treated with radiotherapy plus ipilimumab. The rearrangement joined TRBV21-1 to TRBJ2-7. TRBV21-1 is listed as a pseudogene. The receptor was derived from a human donor with non-small cell lung cancer who had stable disease on radiotherapy plus ipilimumab. The nucleotide sequence reads TGTGCCAGCAGCCCCGTATCCGCCTCCTACGAGCAGTACGTC. Its amino acids are CASSPVSASYEQYV.